A single sample is the source of the 8 T cell receptor beta chains below, sequenced in a study of T cell responses to AZD1222 COVID-19 vaccine. Profiled with immunoSEQ multiplex PCR; TCRdb holds only in-frame clones, not every one. The sample consists of 110,000 or so clones, around 87% of them appearing once. The material was peripheral blood, obtained 28 days after the second AZD1222 dose. These receptor sequences come from an adult who received the AZD1222 COVID-19 vaccine.

The gene calls are TRBV5-4 and TRBJ1-2, with 8 positions matching TRBD1. Looked up from germline, CDR1 is SGHNT and CDR2 is YYREEE (reference sequence). CDR3 size: 15 residues. Trimming removed 4 bases from V and 7 bases from J; junction bases left unmatched: 12. The CDR3 coding sequence is TGTGCCAGCAGCGCGATCGGGCAGGGGGCGGGTGGCTACACCTTC. Residues: CASSAIGQGAGGYTF.

The V and J genes are TRBV7-8 and TRBJ1-3, with D possibly being TRBD1 (6 bases). In germline, CDR1 is SGHVS, CDR2 FQNEAQ. The CDR3 contains 16 residues. V shed 5 bases and J shed 0 bases, with 14 bases lying between them. In nucleotides, the CDR3 is TGTGCCAGCAGCCCCGGGCGGGGGGCCTCTGGAAACACCATATATTTT. As protein: CASSPGRGASGNTIYF. The whole variable domain, remainder taken from reference TRBV7-8 and TRBJ1-3, is GAGVSQSPRYKVAKRGQDVALRCDPISGHVSLFWYQQALGQGPEFLTYFQNEAQLDKSGLPSDRFFAERPEGSVSTLKIQRTQQEDSAVYLCASSPGRGASGNTIYFGEGSWLTVV.

The chain employs TRBV9 and TRBJ2-3; D unclear. This CDR3 is built from 13 residues. Between the trimmed V and J ends, which lost 4 bases and 3 bases, there was a span of 9 bases. Germline V CDR1 and CDR2: SGDLS, YYNGEE. The CDR3: CASSSRGTDTQYF. CDR3 nucleotide sequence: TGTGCCAGCAGCTCCAGAGGTACAGATACGCAGTATTTT.

V is TRBV4-3 and J is TRBJ2-3; 10 bases fit TRBD2. The CDR3 consists of 18 residues. Germline V gene data show CDR1 as LGHNA and CDR2 as YSLEER. The V gene end was trimmed by 1 base and the J gene end by 5 bases; junction bases not matched to a gene: 12. The CDR3 loop is CASSQGPIAGGSGDTQYF. The CDR3 DNA is TGCGCCAGCAGCCAAGGTCCTATAGCGGGGGGTTCGGGAGATACGCAGTATTTT.

The chain couples TRBV19 to TRBJ1-1; 10 nucleotides line up with TRBD1. Germline V CDR1 and CDR2: LNHDA, SQIVND (reference sequence). The CDR3 extends over 19 amino acids. J was trimmed by 1 base and V by 3 bases; bases with no gene match: 14. CDR3 in amino acids: CASSIRAVGQGGWNTEAFF. CDR3 coding DNA: TGTGCCAGTAGTATCCGTGCTGTCGGACAGGGGGGATGGAACACTGAAGCTTTCTTT.

The CDR3 here is CASSYMATTSTDTQYF. The CDR3 coding sequence is TGTGCCAGCAGTTACATGGCAACGACTAGCACAGATACGCAGTATTTT. The chain carries TRBV6-2 or TRBV6-3 and TRBJ2-3; D not certain. With 2 bases removed from V and 0 bases from J, the gap between germline ends came to 12 bases. The CDR3 sequence is 16 residues long. The V gene's germline CDR1 is MNHEY and CDR2 SVGEGT.

V is TRBV28 and J is TRBJ2-1, with 10 bases fitting TRBD2. From germline, CDR1 is MDHEN and CDR2 SYDVKM. After removal of 0 bases from V and 2 bases from J, the junction contained 7 bases not matched to a gene. The CDR3 loop spans 18 amino acids. CDR3 sequence: CASSLWGSGRKAYNEQFF. CDR3 sequence (DNA): TGTGCCAGCAGTTTATGGGGTAGCGGGAGGAAGGCCTACAATGAGCAGTTCTTC. Looking up the rest from reference TRBV28 and TRBJ2-1 gives the full variable domain: DVKVTQSSRYLVKRTGEKVFLECVQDMDHENMFWYRQDPGLGLRLIYFSYDVKMKEKGDIPEGYSVSREKKERFSLILESASTNQTSMYLCASSLWGSGRKAYNEQFFGPGTRLTVL.

The rearrangement joins TRBV6-5 to TRBJ2-1; D call uncertain. Germline CDR1 and CDR2: MNHEY and SVGAGI. Deletions cut 1 base from V and 8 bases from J, with 12 bases between. CDR3 length: 14 residues. CDR3 region: CASSYLGQGDEQFF. CDR3 nucleotide sequence: TGTGCCAGCAGTTACTTAGGCCAAGGCGATGAGCAGTTCTTC.